The entry below describes one T cell receptor (beta chain). Its antigen is not known. V lost 2 bases and J lost 6, with 9 bases in between. The CDR3 has 12 residues. CDR1 SGHDT and CDR2 YYEEEE come from the germline V gene. The unexposed donors gave CD4+ T cells in 2011-2018, prior to COVID-19. The cells were cultured for roughly 11 days before CD4+ T cells were isolated. Unexposed-donor CD4+ T cells were probed with SARS-CoV-2 S/N and four cold-coronavirus spikes, cells permitting. TCRdb's table, derived via immunoSEQ multiplex PCR, lists solely in-frame clones and lacks some. In the table there are about 18,000 clones, around 80% of which are singletons. This sample was included in a study of CD4 T cells in relation to SARS-CoV-2 and coronaviruses. On the study more broadly: The negative reference was HIV-1 Nef peptide pool or peptide-free culture. The HLA restriction of the shared crossreactive spike epitopes was mapped.

Study-wide results and limits: In roughly 65% of donors, memory CD4+ clonotypes crossrecognized SARS-CoV-2 and at least one common cold coronavirus spike.

V gene TRBV5-6 combines with J gene TRBJ2-7; D possibly matches TRBD1 or TRBD2 (5 bases each). Source material: CD4+ T cells from PBMCs, cultured in vitro. This sequence was found in a human donor in good health. CDR3 sequence (DNA): TGTGCCAGCAGCTTACTGGGGGTCGAGCAGTACTTC. Protein: CASSLLGVEQYF.